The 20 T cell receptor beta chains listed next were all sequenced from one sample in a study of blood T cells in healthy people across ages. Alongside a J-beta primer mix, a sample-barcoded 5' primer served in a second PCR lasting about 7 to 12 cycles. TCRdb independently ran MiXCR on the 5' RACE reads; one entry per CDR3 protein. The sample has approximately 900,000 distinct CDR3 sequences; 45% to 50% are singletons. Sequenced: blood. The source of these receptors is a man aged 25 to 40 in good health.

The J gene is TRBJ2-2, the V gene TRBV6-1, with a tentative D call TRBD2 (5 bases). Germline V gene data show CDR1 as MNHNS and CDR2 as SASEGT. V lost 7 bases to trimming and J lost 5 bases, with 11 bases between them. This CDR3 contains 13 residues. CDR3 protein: CASTIAGTGELFF. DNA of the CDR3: TGTGCCAGCACCATCGCGGGTACCGGGGAGCTGTTTTTT.

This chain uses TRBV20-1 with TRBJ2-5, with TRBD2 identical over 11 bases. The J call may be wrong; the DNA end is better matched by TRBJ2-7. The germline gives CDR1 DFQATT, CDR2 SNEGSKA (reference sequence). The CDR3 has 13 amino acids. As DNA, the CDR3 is TGCAGTGCCCTGGGACTAGCGGTAGGCGAGCAGTACTTC. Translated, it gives CSALGLAVGEQYF.

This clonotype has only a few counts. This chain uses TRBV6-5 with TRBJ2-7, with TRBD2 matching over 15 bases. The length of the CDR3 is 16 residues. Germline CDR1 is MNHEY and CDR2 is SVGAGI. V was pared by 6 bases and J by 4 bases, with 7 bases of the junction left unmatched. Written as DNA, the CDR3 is TGTGCCAGCAGGGGACTAGCGGGGGGAAACAATTACGAGCAGTACTTC. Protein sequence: CASRGLAGGNNYEQYF.

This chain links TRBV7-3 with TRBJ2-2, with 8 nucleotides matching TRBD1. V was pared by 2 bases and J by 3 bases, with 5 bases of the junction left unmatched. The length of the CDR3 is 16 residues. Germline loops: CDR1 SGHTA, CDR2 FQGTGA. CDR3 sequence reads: CASSLLGQGYTGELFF. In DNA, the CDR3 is TGTGCCAGCAGCTTACTCGGACAGGGATACACCGGGGAGCTGTTTTTT.

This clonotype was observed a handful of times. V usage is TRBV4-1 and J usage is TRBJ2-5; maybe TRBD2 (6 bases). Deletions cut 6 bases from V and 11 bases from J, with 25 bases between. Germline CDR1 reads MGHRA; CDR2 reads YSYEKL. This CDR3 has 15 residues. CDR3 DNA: TGCGCCAGCAGTCTAACGGGGACCGTCGGGGGAGAGCAGTACTTC. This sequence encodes CASSLTGTVGGEQYF.

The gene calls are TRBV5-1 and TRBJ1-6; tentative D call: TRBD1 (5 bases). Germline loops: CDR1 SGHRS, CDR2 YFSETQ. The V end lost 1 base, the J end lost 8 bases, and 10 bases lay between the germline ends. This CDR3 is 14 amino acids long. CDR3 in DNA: TGCGCCAGCAGCTTGTCCCTGGGGGATTCACCCCTCCACTTT. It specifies CASSLSLGDSPLHF.

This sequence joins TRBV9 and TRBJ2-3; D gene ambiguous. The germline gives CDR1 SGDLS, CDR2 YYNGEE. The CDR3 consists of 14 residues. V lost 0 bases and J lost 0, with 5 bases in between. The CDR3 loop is CASSVDRSTDTQYF. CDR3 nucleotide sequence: TGTGCCAGCAGCGTAGATAGGAGCACAGATACGCAGTATTTT.

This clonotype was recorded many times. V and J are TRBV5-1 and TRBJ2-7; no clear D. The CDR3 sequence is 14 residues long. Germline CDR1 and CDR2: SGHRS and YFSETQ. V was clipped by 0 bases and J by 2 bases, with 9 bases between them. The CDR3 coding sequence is TGCGCCAGCAGCTTGGGGACCGCAACCTACGAGCAGTACTTC. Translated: CASSLGTATYEQYF.

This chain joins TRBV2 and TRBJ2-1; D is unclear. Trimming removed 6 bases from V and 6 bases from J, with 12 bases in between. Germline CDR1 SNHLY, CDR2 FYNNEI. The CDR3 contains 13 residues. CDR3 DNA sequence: TGTGCCAGCAGCTATACTGGACCCAATGAGCAGTTCTTC. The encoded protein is CASSYTGPNEQFF.

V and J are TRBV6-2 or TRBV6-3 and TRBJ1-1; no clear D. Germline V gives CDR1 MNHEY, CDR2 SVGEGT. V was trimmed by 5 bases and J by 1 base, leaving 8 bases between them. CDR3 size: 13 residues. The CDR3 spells CASSGKENTEAFF. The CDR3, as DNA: TGTGCCAGCAGTGGGAAAGAGAACACTGAAGCTTTCTTT.

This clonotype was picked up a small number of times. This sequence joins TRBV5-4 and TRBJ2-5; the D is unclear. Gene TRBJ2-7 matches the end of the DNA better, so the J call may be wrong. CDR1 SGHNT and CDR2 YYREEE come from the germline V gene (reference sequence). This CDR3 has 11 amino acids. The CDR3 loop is CASNNLDEQYF. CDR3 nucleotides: TGTGCCAGCAACAATCTGGACGAGCAGTACTTC.

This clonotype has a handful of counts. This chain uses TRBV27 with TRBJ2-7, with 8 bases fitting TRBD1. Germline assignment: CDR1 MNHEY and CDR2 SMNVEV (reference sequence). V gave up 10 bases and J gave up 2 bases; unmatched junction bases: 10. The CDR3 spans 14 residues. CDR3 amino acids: CATAKDRDTYEQYF. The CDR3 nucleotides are TGTGCCACCGCGAAGGACAGGGACACCTACGAGCAGTACTTC.

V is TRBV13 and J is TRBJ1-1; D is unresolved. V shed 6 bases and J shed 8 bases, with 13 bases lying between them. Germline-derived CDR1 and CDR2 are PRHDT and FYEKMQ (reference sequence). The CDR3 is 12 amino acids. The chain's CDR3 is CASSSVSREAFF. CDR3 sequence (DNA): TGTGCCAGCAGTTCAGTTTCCCGAGAAGCTTTCTTT.

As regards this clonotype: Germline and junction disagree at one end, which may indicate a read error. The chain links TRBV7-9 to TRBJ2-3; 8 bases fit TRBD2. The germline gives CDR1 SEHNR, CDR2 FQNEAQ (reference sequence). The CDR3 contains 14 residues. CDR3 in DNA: TGTGCCAGCGGTAAAGCGGGGGCCACAGATACGCAATATTTT. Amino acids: CASGKAGATDTQYF.

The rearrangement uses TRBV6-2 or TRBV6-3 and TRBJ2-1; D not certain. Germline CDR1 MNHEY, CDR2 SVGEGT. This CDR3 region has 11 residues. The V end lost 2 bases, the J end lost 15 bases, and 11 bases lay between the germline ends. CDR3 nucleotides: TGTGCCAGCAGTTACGTTGCAGTGGCGTTCTTC. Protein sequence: CASSYVAVAFF.

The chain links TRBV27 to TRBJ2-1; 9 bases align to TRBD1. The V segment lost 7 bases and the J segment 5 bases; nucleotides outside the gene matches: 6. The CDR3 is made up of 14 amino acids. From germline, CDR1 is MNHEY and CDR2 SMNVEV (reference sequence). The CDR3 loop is CASTWDRDNNEQFF. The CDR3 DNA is TGTGCCAGCACTTGGGACAGGGACAACAATGAGCAGTTCTTC.

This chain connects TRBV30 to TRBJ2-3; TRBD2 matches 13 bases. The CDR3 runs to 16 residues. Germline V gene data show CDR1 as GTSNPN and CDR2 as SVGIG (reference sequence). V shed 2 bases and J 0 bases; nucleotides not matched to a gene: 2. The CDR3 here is CAWSRGLAGSTDTQYF. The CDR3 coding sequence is TGTGCCTGGAGTCGGGGACTAGCGGGGAGCACAGATACGCAGTATTTT.

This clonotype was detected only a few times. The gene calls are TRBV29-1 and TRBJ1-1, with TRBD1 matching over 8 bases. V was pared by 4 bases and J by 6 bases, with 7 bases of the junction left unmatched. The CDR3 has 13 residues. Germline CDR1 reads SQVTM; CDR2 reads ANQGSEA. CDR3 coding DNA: TGCAGCGTTGTACCACAGGGGGAGGCTGAAGCTTTCTTT. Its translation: CSVVPQGEAEAFF.

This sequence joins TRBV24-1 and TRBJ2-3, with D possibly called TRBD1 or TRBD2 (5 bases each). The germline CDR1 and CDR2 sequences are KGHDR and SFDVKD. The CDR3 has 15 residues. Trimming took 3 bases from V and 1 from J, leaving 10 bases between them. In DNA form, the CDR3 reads TGTGCCACCAGTGATACCCGGGGCGGCACAGATACGCAGTATTTT. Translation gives CATSDTRGGTDTQYF.

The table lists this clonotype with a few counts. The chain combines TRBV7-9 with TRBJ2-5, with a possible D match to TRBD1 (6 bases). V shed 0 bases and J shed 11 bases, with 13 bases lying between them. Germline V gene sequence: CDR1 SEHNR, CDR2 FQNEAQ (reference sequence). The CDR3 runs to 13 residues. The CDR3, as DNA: TGTGCCAGCAGCTTAGCAGGGGGTTGGGAGCAGTACTTC. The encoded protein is CASSLAGGWEQYF. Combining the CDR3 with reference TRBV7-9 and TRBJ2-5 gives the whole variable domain DTGVSQNPRHKITKRGQNVTFRCDPISEHNRLYWYRQTLGQGPEFLTYFQNEAQLEKSRLLSDRFSAERPKGSFSTLEIQRTEQGDSAMYLCASSLAGGWEQYFGPGTRLLVL.